The 8 T cell receptor beta chains below come from one sample, sequenced in a study of shared clonotypes between healthy human individuals. TCRdb keeps only in-frame clones here, not all; method: immunoSEQ multiplex PCR. The repertoire has more than 850,000 clones, approximately 80% of them found once; the top ten carry about 0.52%. Input material: memory CD4+ T cells from PBMCs. Subset in this sample: CD45RA-negative fraction. The receptor set was obtained from a man between 18 and 29 years old in good health. Some clones in this sample may be carry-over from other donors' samples.

The chain links TRBV5-1 to TRBJ2-7; a weak D match, TRBD1 (6 bases). V was pared by 4 bases and J by 5 bases, with 13 bases between. The CDR3 has 13 amino acids. Per germline, CDR1 SGHRS and CDR2 YFSETQ. The CDR3 bases are TGCGCCAGCAGCCCCTTGACAGGAAACGAGCAGTACTTC. Protein sequence: CASSPLTGNEQYF.

The chain combines TRBV5-4 with TRBJ1-1; tentatively, D is TRBD1 (5 bases). V shed 10 bases and J shed 1 base, with 17 bases lying between them. This CDR3 spans 14 amino acids. Germline V gene sequence: CDR1 SGHNT, CDR2 YYREEE (reference sequence). This CDR3 reads CAGARDAGNTEAFF. In nucleotides, the CDR3 is TGTGCCGGAGCCAGGGATGCGGGGAACACTGAAGCTTTCTTT.

The chain joins TRBV28 to TRBJ1-4; tentative D call: TRBD1 (5 bases). From germline, CDR1 is MDHEN and CDR2 SYDVKM. The V end lost 6 bases, the J end lost 8 bases, and 19 bases lay between the germline ends. This CDR3 contains 15 residues. The CDR3 protein is CASRPGLTKGEKLFF. CDR3 DNA sequence: TGTGCCAGCAGGCCGGGACTTACAAAAGGGGAAAAACTGTTTTTT.

The rearrangement uses TRBV5-1 and TRBJ2-3; tentatively, D is TRBD1 (6 bases). Trimming cost V 0 bases and J 9 bases, with 14 bases left between them. CDR3 size: 14 residues. In germline, CDR1 is SGHRS, CDR2 YFSETQ. The CDR3 DNA reads as TGCGCCAGCAGCTTGGGAGAAGCGAGGGGGACGCAGTATTTT. Translating gives CASSLGEARGTQYF.

The count of this clone is one. This chain links TRBV28 with TRBJ2-5, with 16 bases aligning to TRBD2. CDR1 is MDHEN and CDR2 is SYDVKM in the germline V gene. The CDR3 runs 22 residues. Trimming at V came to 3 bases and at J to 5 bases, leaving 21 bases not matched to a gene. The CDR3 nucleotides read TGTGCCAGCAGTTTTCGATTGGGCAGGGGACTAGCGGGAGGGCCATGGGGGGAGACCCAGTACTTC. This encodes CASSFRLGRGLAGGPWGETQYF.

This clone occurred once. The CDR3 DNA is TGTGCCAGCAGTGGGCAGGGGGAGGGCGAGCAGTACTTC. It translates to CASSGQGEGEQYF. The rearrangement joins TRBV2 to TRBJ2-7; possibly TRBD1 or TRBD2 for D (7 bases each). The V gene's germline CDR1 is SNHLY and CDR2 FYNNEI. The germline V and J ends were trimmed by 4 bases and 6 bases, with 13 bases remaining between them. There are 13 residues in the CDR3. Filled out from reference TRBV2 and TRBJ2-7, the complete variable domain reads EPEVTQTPSHQVTQMGQEVILRCVPISNHLYFYWYRQILGQKVEFLVSFYNNEISEKSEIFDDQFSVERPDGSNFTLKIRSTKLEDSAMYFCASSGQGEGEQYFGPGTRLTVT.

The V and J genes are TRBV6-6 and TRBJ2-7, with TRBD2 as a possible D gene (6 bases). V lost 0 bases, J lost 1 base, and 10 bases lay in between. This CDR3 region has 15 residues. CDR1 and CDR2 (germline): MNHNY, SVGAGI (reference sequence). The CDR3 loop reads CASSYSLGGSYEQYF. For the CDR3, the DNA is TGTGCCAGCAGTTACTCGCTCGGGGGTTCCTACGAGCAGTACTTC.

This clone appeared a few times. The chain joins TRBV19 to TRBJ1-5; D is uncertain. Trimming took 5 bases from V and 4 from J, leaving 6 bases between them. Germline loops: CDR1 LNHDA, CDR2 SQIVND (reference sequence). This CDR3 contains 12 residues. This CDR3 reads CASSELNQPQHF. In nucleotides, the CDR3 is TGTGCCAGTAGTGAGCTTAATCAGCCCCAGCATTTT.